The T cell receptor (beta chain) described here comes from a study of human T cells and chemical hapten exposure. On the study more broadly: A mostly female patient group had alopecia areata, totalis or universalis. General study points: Versus controls, expanded TCRs had significantly more large CDR3 similarity clusters. TCRs above 1 in 1000 frequency did not change with DPC sensitization.

This clonotype was found a few times. Its target is unknown. The time point: patch test 1, 2 weeks after DPC sensitization. Treatment of the sample: therapeutic diphenylcyclopropenone sensitization with weekly scalp DPC. Whole blood, unfractionated, served as the material for total RNA extraction. TCRdb processed the RACE reads anew with MiXCR; each CDR3 protein has one entry. The sample lists tens of thousands of distinct CDR3 sequences, approximately 32% occurring once. The length of the CDR3 is 15 residues. Per the germline V gene, CDR1 is SGHRS and CDR2 is YFSETQ. Trimming cost V 7 bases and J 3 bases, with 19 bases left between them.

This TCR was recovered from a man in his forties with alopecia areata. Some clones in this sample may be carry-over from other donors' samples. The sample here was whole blood, taken in connection with sensitization to the hapten diphenylcyclopropenone (DPC). This chain uses TRBV5-1 with TRBJ1-1; D not certain. CDR3: CASRDRVQSDTEAFF. The CDR3 DNA reads TGCGCCAGCCGTGACCGGGTCCAGTCGGACACTGAAGCTTTCTTT.